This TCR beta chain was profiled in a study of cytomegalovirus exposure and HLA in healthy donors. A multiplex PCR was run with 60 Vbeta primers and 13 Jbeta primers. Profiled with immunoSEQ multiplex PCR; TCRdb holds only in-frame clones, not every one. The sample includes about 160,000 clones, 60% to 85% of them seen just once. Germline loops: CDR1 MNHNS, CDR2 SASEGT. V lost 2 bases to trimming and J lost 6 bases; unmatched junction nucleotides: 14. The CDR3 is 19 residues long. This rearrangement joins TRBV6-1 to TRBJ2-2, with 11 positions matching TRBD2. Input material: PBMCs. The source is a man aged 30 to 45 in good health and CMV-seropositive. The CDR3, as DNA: TGTGCCAGCAGTGAAAGACCCGGCCTAGCGGGGGGCAGTCCCGGGGAGCTGTTTTTT. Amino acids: CASSERPGLAGGSPGELFF.